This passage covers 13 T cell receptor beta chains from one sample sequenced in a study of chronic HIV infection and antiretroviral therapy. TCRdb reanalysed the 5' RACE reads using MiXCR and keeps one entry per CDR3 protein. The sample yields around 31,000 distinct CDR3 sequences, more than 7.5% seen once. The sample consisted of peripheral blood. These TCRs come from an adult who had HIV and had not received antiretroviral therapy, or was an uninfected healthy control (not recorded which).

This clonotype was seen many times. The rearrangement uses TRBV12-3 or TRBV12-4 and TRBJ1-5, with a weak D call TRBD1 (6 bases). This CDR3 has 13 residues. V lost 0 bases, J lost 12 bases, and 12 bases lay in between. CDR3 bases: TGTGCCAGCAGTTTAGCGCTGGAGGGGGACCAGCATTTT. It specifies CASSLALEGDQHF.

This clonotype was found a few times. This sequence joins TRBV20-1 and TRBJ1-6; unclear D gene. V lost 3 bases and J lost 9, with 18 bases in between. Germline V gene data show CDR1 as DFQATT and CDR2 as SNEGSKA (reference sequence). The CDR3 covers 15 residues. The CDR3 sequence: CSARARQVVGSPLHF. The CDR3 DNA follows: TGCAGTGCTAGGGCCCGGCAGGTCGTTGGTTCACCCCTCCACTTT.

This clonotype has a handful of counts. In nucleotides, the CDR3 is TGTGCCAGCAACCGTTGGGGGACAGAAGCTTTCTTT. This sequence encodes CASNRWGTEAFF. This chain connects TRBV9 to TRBJ1-1, with D perhaps matching TRBD1 (6 bases). Germline lookup yields CDR1 SGDLS and CDR2 YYNGEE. This CDR3 has 12 amino acids. The V end lost 6 bases, the J end lost 8 bases, and 14 bases lay between the germline ends.

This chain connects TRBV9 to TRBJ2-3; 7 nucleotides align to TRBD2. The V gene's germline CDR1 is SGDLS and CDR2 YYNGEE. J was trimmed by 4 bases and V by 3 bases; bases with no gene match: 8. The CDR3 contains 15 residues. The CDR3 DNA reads TGTGCCAGCAGCGCCAGACTAGCTTCGGCAGATACGCAGTATTTT. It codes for CASSARLASADTQYF.

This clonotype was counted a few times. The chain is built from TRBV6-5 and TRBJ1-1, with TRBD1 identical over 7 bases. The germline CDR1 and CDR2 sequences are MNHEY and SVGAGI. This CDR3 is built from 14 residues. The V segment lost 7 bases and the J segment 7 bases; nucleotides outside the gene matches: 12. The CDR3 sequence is CASIRGGTENEAFF. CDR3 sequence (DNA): TGTGCCAGCATCAGGGGGGGGACAGAGAATGAAGCTTTCTTT.

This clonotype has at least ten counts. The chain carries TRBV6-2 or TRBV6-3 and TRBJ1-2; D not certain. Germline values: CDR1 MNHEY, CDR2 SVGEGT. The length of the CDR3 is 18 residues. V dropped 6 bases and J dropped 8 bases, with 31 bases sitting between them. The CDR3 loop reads CASSPIISLSGRGRGYTF. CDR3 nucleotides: TGTGCCAGCAGCCCTATTATATCCCTTTCGGGCCGAGGACGCGGCTACACCTTC.

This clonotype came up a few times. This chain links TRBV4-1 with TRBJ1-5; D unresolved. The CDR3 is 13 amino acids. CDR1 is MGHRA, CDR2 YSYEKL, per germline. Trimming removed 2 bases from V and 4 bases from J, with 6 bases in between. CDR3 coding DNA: TGCGCCAGCAGCCAACCTCCGAATCAGCCCCAGCATTTT. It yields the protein CASSQPPNQPQHF.

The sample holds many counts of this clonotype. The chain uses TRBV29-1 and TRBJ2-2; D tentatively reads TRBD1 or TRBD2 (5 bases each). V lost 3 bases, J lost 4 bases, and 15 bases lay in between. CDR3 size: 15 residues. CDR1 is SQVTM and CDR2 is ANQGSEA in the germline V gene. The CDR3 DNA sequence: TGCAGCGTTGATAGCCCAGAGGGGTTCACCGGGGAGCTGTTTTTT. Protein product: CSVDSPEGFTGELFF.

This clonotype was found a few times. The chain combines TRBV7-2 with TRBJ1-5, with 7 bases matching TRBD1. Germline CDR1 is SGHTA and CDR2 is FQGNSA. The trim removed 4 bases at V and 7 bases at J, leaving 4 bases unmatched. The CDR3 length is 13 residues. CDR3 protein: CASSYRGEQPQHF. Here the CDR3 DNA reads TGTGCCAGCAGCTACAGGGGAGAGCAGCCCCAGCATTTT.

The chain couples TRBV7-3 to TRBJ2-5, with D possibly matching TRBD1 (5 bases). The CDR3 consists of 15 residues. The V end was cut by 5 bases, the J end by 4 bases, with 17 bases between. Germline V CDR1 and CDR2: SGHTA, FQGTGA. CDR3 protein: CASSPDTGRTETQYF. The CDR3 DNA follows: TGTGCCAGCAGCCCGGACACCGGCCGAACAGAGACCCAGTACTTC.

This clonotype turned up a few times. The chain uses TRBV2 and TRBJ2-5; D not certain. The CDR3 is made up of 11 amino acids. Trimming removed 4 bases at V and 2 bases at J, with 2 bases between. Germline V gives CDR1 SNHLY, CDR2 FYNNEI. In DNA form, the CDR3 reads TGTGCCAGCAGTGCTCAAGAGACCCAGTACTTC. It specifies CASSAQETQYF.

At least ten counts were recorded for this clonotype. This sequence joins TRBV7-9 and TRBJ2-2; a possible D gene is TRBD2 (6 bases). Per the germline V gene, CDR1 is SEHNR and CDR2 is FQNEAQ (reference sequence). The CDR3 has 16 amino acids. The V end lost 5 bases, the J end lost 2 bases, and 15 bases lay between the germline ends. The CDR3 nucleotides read TGTGCCAGCAGCCCGCGAGCCGGGACTAACACCGGGGAGCTGTTTTTT. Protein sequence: CASSPRAGTNTGELFF.

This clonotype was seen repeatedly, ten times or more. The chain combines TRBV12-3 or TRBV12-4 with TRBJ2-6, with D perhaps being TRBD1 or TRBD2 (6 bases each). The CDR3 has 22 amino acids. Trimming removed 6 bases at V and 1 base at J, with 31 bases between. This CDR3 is CASSLGTRPGEARPSGANVLTF. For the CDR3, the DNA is TGTGCCAGCAGCCTAGGGACACGGCCGGGGGAGGCCAGACCGTCTGGGGCCAACGTCCTGACTTTC.